This T cell receptor (beta chain) emerged from a study of Graves' ophthalmopathy and Graves' hyperthyroidism. Study observations and caveats: The authors also found most expanded thyroid clonotypes above 0.001 frequency in blood.

TCR beta CDR3 regions were amplified from RNA transcripts. RT-PCR was first run with HTBI primers, then multiplex PCR in a second round. MiXCR, run by TCRdb on the multiplex PCR reads, gives a single entry per CDR3 protein. The sample records roughly 300,000 distinct CDR3 sequences, about a sixth being singletons. Germline V CDR1 and CDR2: MNHEY, SVGAGI. The CDR3 sequence is 18 residues long. V gave up 6 bases and J gave up 6 bases; unmatched junction bases: 14. The table lists this clonotype with many counts. Its antigen remains unidentified. This TCR derives from an adult man with Graves' ophthalmopathy. The sample consisted of peripheral blood. The chain recombines TRBV6-5 with TRBJ1-6; TRBD1 matches 10 bases. CDR3 residues: CASRGVGGQGTRNSPLHF. CDR3 nucleotide sequence: TGTGCCAGCAGGGGTGTAGGGGGACAGGGGACTCGTAATTCACCCCTCCACTTT.